Listed below are T cell receptor beta chains from one sample, sequenced in a study of a mutant IDH1 vaccine in newly diagnosed glioma. These receptors' targets are unknown. Data came from immunoSEQ multiplex PCR; TCRdb stores just in-frame clones and leaves some out. This sample yields more than 55,000 clones, of which approximately 82% are seen a single time; roughly 3.2% belongs to the top ten. The sample consisted of PBMCs, taken from a glioma patient whose treatment included an IDH1 peptide vaccine. The receptor set was obtained from a woman under 30 with glioma. Some clones in this sample may be carry-over from other donors' samples. The CDR3 runs from the conserved cysteine through the conserved F or W. Each record gives: CDR3 protein, J gene, V gene, D gene. A D gene is named only where the DNA matches it firmly.

CDR3aa: CASSFSSGTGVRTEAFF; j_gene: TRBJ1-1; v_gene: TRBV7-9; d_gene: TRBD1
CDR3aa: CASSDAGGTVMDGYTF; j_gene: TRBJ1-2; v_gene: TRBV6-4; d_gene: TRBD1
CDR3aa: CASGLVGYEQYF; j_gene: TRBJ2-7; v_gene: TRBV12-5; d_gene: NA
CDR3aa: CSASHNTEAFF; j_gene: TRBJ1-1; v_gene: TRBV20-1; d_gene: NA
CDR3aa: CASSSMGTGGNTEAFF; j_gene: TRBJ1-1; v_gene: TRBV11-2; d_gene: NA
CDR3aa: CASSEWTSVAVRVTGELFF; j_gene: TRBJ2-2; v_gene: TRBV6-1; d_gene: TRBD2
CDR3aa: CASSSQGTEQYF; j_gene: TRBJ2-7; v_gene: TRBV7-2; d_gene: NA
CDR3aa: CASSPLAGAKNIQYF; j_gene: TRBJ2-4; v_gene: TRBV14; d_gene: NA
CDR3aa: CSVEREGIGNTIYF; j_gene: TRBJ1-3; v_gene: TRBV29-1; d_gene: NA
CDR3aa: CASSLGGSGGALQYF; j_gene: TRBJ2-3; v_gene: TRBV7-8; d_gene: TRBD2
CDR3aa: CASSYSSGRGADTQYF; j_gene: TRBJ2-3; v_gene: TRBV6-5; d_gene: TRBD2
CDR3aa: CASRKTPSGGDYNEQFF; j_gene: TRBJ2-1; v_gene: TRBV6-4; d_gene: TRBD2
CDR3aa: CAISELLQSYEQYF; j_gene: TRBJ2-7; v_gene: TRBV10-3; d_gene: NA
CDR3aa: CASSQAGAETQYF; j_gene: TRBJ2-5; v_gene: TRBV14; d_gene: NA
CDR3aa: CASSLRVIDETQYF; j_gene: TRBJ2-5; v_gene: TRBV11-3; d_gene: NA
CDR3aa: CASSATGASIYEQYF; j_gene: TRBJ2-7; v_gene: TRBV27; d_gene: TRBD1
CDR3aa: CASSADRDRLYNEQFF; j_gene: TRBJ2-1; v_gene: TRBV5-1; d_gene: TRBD1
CDR3aa: CASSHRTVGNTEAFF; j_gene: TRBJ1-1; v_gene: TRBV6-5; d_gene: NA
CDR3aa: CASNGGAWGETQYF; j_gene: TRBJ2-5; v_gene: TRBV6-5; d_gene: NA
CDR3aa: CSVTGQGEAFF; j_gene: TRBJ1-1; v_gene: TRBV29-1; d_gene: TRBD1
CDR3aa: CASTRTHWDTEAFF; j_gene: TRBJ1-1; v_gene: TRBV6-5; d_gene: NA
CDR3aa: CASSQEGGQKETQYF; j_gene: TRBJ2-5; v_gene: TRBV4-3; d_gene: NA